Below are 10 T cell receptor beta chains sequenced from a single sample in a study of T cells after yellow fever vaccination. One entry per CDR3 protein results from TCRdb running MiXCR on the 5' RACE reads. The sample lists 110,000 or so distinct CDR3 sequences, 5.5% to 8% occurring once. The sequencing used CD4+ T cells sorted from PBMCs, collected more than 35 days after the first yellow fever vaccination. The origin of the receptors is a man younger than 30 who received the YFV17D yellow fever vaccine.

In its sample, this clonotype was seen many times. The rearrangement uses TRBV20-1 and TRBJ2-1, with D possibly being TRBD1 (5 bases). V was pared by 6 bases and J by 5 bases, with 14 bases between. Germline CDR1 DFQATT, CDR2 SNEGSKA (reference sequence). The CDR3 length is 13 residues. DNA for the CDR3: TGCAGTGCGCCTGATCTAGGGGACAATGAGCAGTTCTTC. This translates into CSAPDLGDNEQFF.

In this sample, this clonotype turned up many times. The gene calls are TRBV6-2 or TRBV6-3 and TRBJ1-5; 9 nucleotides line up with TRBD1. With 6 bases clipped from V and 6 bases from J, the junction kept 6 bases outside the gene matches. This CDR3 has 14 amino acids. Germline loops: CDR1 MNHEY, CDR2 SVGEGT. This chain's CDR3 is CASSRTGEFQPQHF. DNA of the CDR3: TGTGCCAGCAGCAGGACAGGGGAGTTTCAGCCCCAGCATTTT.

This clonotype was detected ten times or more. The V gene is TRBV7-2, the J gene TRBJ2-3; the match to TRBD2 covers 14 bases. V gave up 0 bases and J gave up 5 bases; unmatched junction bases: 10. Germline CDR1 is SGHTA and CDR2 is FQGNSA. The CDR3 loop spans 19 amino acids. The CDR3 DNA follows: TGTGCCAGCAGCTTAGCCGGACTAGCGGGGGGTTTTGTGGGAGATACGCAGTATTTT. Translating gives CASSLAGLAGGFVGDTQYF.

This clonotype was counted many times. The chain combines TRBV11-2 with TRBJ2-1; unclear D gene. Looked up from germline, CDR1 is SGHAT and CDR2 is FQNNGV. Trimming removed 1 base from V and 0 bases from J, with 16 bases in between. The CDR3 has 18 amino acids. The CDR3 region has the DNA TGTGCCAGCAGCTTAGTCCGTCCGGGCTTACTCTCCTACAATGAGCAGTTCTTC. This gives the protein CASSLVRPGLLSYNEQFF.

This clonotype was seen repeatedly, ten times or more. The genes are TRBV6-5 and TRBJ2-3; 7 bases fit TRBD1. Trimming at V came to 3 bases and at J to 2 bases, leaving 5 bases not matched to a gene. There are 15 residues in the CDR3. Germline V gene data show CDR1 as MNHEY and CDR2 as SVGAGI. The DNA for the CDR3 is TGTGCCAGCAGTTATGGGGACAGAGACACAGATACGCAGTATTTT. Amino acid sequence: CASSYGDRDTDTQYF.

This clonotype was seen at least ten times. V usage is TRBV7-2 and J usage is TRBJ2-3; no definite D call. CDR3 length: 15 amino acids. Per the germline V gene, CDR1 is SGHTA and CDR2 is FQGNSA. The germline V and J ends were trimmed by 2 bases and 0 bases, with 9 bases remaining between them. CDR3 loop: CASSLNWLSTDTQYF. DNA for the CDR3: TGTGCCAGCAGCTTAAACTGGCTTAGCACAGATACGCAGTATTTT.

This clonotype occurred many times. Here the CDR3 DNA reads TGCAGTGCTCCTAGCGGGGGCCTACACAATGAGCAGTTCTTC. It codes for CSAPSGGLHNEQFF. The rearrangement links TRBV20-1 to TRBJ2-1, with TRBD2 identical over 10 bases. With V trimmed by 5 bases and J by 5 bases, 6 bases remained unmatched. From germline, CDR1 is DFQATT and CDR2 SNEGSKA (reference sequence). This CDR3 is 14 amino acids long.

There are many counts of this clonotype. This chain joins TRBV5-1 and TRBJ2-2; 7 nucleotides agree with TRBD1. J gave up 4 bases and V 3 bases, and 3 bases lay outside the gene matches. The germline V gene has CDR1 SGHRS and CDR2 YFSETQ. The CDR3 sequence is 14 residues long. CDR3 in amino acids: CASSSQGFTGELFF. The CDR3 DNA reads TGCGCCAGCAGCTCACAGGGGTTCACCGGGGAGCTGTTTTTT. Filled out from reference TRBV5-1 and TRBJ2-2, the complete variable domain reads KAGVTQTPRYLIKTRGQQVTLSCSPISGHRSVSWYQQTPGQGLQFLFEYFSETQRNKGNFPGRFSGRQFSNSRSEMNVSTLELGDSALYLCASSSQGFTGELFFGEGSRLTVL.

This clonotype was picked up many times. The CDR3 reads CSVGVGSRTVDEQYF. Written as DNA, the CDR3 is TGCAGCGTTGGGGTAGGTTCCAGGACAGTGGACGAGCAGTACTTC. The chain has TRBV29-1 and TRBJ2-7; D is possibly TRBD1 (6 bases). This CDR3 spans 15 amino acids. The V gene lost 4 bases and the J gene lost 5 bases, with 21 bases spanning the gap. Germline CDR1 reads SQVTM; CDR2 reads ANQGSEA.

This clonotype was detected many times. The DNA for the CDR3 is TGTGCCAGCAGCTTGGGGACAGGGGCTCAGCCCCAGCATTTT. Its protein product is CASSLGTGAQPQHF. This sequence joins TRBV3-1 and TRBJ1-5; 10 bases agree with TRBD1. Per the germline V gene, CDR1 is LGHDT and CDR2 is YNNKEL (reference sequence). V was pared by 5 bases and J by 6 bases, with 4 bases of the junction left unmatched. The CDR3 length is 14 residues.